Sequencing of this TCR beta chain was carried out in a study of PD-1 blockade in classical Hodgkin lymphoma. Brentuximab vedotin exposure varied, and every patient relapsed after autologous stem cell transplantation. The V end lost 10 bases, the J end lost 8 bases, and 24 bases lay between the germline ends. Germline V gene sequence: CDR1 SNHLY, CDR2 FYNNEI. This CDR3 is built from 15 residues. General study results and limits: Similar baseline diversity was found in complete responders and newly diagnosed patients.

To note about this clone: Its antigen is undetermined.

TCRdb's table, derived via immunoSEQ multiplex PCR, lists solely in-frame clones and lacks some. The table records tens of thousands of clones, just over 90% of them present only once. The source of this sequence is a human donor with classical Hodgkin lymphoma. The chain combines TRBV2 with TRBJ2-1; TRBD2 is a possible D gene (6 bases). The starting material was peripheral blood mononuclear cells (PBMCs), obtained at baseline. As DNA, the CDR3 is TGTGCCATCTCAGCCCCCGGATCGGGGGAAGATGAGCAGTTCTTC. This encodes CAISAPGSGEDEQFF.